This T cell receptor beta chain appears in the sequencing data of a study of regulatory T cells in long-lasting Graves disease. Time point defined: newly diagnosed GD, antithyroid drugs for less than 3 months. RNA isolated from PBMCs was used to make the TCR library. The CDR3 is 15 residues long. The junction had 9 bases not matched to a gene; V was cut back by 7 bases and J by 2 bases. Germline V gives CDR1 MDHEN, CDR2 SYDVKM. CDR3-region Arm-PCR and iRepertoire HTBI primers produced the TCR beta libraries. TCRdb reprocessed the multiplex PCR reads via MiXCR and lists one record per CDR3 protein. The sample has approximately 300,000 distinct CDR3 sequences; 15% to 20% are singletons.

This rearrangement joins TRBV28 to TRBJ2-3, with 7 bases identical to TRBD1. The receptor's source is a female donor with Graves disease. The sequencing used peripheral blood mononuclear cells (PBMCs), collected at new diagnosis, from a patient treated with antithyroid drugs. CDR3 region: CASKGAKGNTDTQYF. DNA of the CDR3: TGTGCCAGCAAGGGGGCCAAAGGAAACACAGATACGCAGTATTTT.